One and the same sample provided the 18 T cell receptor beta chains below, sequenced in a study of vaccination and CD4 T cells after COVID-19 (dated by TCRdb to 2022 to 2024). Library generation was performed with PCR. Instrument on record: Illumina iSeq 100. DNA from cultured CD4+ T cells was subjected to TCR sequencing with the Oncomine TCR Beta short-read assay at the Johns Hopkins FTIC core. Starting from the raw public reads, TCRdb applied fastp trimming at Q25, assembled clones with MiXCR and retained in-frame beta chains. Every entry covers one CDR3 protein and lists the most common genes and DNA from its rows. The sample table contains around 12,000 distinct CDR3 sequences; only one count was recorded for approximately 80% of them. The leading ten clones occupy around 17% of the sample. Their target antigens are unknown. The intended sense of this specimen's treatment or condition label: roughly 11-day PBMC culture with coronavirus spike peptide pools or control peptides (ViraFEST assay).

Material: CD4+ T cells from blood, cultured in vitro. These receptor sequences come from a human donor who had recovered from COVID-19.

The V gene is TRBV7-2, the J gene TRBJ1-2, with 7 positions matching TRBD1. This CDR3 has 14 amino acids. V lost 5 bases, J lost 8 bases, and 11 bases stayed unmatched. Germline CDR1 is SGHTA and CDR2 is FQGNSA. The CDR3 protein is CASSPQTGPTGYTF. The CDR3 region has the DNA TGTGCCAGCAGCCCCCAGACAGGGCCTACGGGCTACACCTTC.

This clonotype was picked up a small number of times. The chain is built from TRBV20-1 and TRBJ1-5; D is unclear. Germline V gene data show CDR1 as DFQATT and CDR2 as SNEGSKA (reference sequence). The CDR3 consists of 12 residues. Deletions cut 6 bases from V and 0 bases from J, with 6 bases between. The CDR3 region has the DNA TGCAGTGCCGCGAATAGCAATCAGCCCCAGCATTTT. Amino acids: CSAANSNQPQHF.

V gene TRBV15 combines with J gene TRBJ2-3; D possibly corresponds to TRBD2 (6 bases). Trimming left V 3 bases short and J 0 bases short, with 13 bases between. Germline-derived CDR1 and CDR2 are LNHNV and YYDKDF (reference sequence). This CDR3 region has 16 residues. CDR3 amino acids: CATSSGRVYSTDTQYF. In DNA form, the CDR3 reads TGTGCCACCAGCAGCGGGAGAGTTTATAGCACAGATACGCAGTATTTT.

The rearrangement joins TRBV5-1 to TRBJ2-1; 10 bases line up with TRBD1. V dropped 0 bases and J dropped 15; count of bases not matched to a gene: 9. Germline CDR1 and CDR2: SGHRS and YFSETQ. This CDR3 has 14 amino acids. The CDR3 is CASSLVPPGTGAFF. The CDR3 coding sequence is TGCGCCAGCAGCTTGGTCCCACCCGGGACAGGGGCGTTCTTC. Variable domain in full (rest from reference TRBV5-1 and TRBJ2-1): KAGVTQTPRYLIKTRGQQVTLSCSPISGHRSVSWYQQTPGQGLQFLFEYFSETQRNKGNFPGRFSGRQFSNSRSEMNVSTLELGDSALYLCASSLVPPGTGAFFGPGTRLTVL.

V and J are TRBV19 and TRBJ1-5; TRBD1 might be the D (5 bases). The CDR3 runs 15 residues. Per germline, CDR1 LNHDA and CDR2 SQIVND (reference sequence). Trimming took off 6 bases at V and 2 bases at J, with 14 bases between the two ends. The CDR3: CASRRGTGGNQPQHF. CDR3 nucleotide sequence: TGTGCCAGTAGGAGAGGGACGGGGGGCAATCAGCCCCAGCATTTT.

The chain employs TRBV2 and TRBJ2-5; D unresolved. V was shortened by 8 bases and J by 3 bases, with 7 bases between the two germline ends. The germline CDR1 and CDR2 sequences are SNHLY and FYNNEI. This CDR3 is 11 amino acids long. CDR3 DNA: TGTGCCAGCCGGGCGGAAGAGACCCAGTACTTC. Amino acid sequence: CASRAEETQYF.

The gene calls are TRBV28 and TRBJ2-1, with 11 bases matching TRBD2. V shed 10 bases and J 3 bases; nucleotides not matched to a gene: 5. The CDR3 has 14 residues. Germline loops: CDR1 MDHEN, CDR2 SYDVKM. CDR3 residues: CATFTSGSYNEQFF. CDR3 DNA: TGTGCCACCTTTACTAGCGGGAGCTACAATGAGCAGTTCTTC.

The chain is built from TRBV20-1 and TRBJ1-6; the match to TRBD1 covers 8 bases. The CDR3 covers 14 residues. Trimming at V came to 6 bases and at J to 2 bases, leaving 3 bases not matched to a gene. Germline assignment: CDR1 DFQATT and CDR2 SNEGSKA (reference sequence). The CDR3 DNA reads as TGCAGTGCGGAACAGGGGGCCTATAATTCACCCCTCCACTTT. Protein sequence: CSAEQGAYNSPLHF.

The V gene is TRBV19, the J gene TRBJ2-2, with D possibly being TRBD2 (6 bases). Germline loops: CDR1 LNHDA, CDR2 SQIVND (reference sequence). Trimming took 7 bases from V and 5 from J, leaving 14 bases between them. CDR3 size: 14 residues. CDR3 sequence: CASKEGVQTGELFF. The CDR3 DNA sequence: TGTGCCAGTAAGGAGGGAGTACAGACCGGGGAGCTGTTTTTT. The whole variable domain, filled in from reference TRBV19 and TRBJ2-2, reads DGGITQSPKYLFRKEGQNVTLSCEQNLNHDAMYWYRQDPGQGLRLIYYSQIVNDFQKGDIAEGYSVSREKKESFPLTVTSAQKNPTAFYLCASKEGVQTGELFFGEGSRLTVL.

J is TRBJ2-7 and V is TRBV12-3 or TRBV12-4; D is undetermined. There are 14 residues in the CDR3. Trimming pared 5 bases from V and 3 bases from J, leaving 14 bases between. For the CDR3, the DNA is TGTGCCAGCAGTCCTCCGTTGGGAAACTACGAGCAGTACTTC. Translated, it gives CASSPPLGNYEQYF.

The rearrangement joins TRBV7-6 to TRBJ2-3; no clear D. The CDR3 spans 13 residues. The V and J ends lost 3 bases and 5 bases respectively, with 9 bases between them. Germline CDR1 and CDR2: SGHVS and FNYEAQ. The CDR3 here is CASSLTVEDTQYF. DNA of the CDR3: TGTGCCAGCAGCTTGACTGTCGAAGATACGCAGTATTTT.

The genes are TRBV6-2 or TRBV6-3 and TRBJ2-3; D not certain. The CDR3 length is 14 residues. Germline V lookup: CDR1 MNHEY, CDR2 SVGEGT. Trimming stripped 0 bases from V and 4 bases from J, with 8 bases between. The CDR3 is CASSYSRRADTQYF. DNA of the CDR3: TGTGCCAGCAGTTACTCCCGAAGGGCAGATACGCAGTATTTT.

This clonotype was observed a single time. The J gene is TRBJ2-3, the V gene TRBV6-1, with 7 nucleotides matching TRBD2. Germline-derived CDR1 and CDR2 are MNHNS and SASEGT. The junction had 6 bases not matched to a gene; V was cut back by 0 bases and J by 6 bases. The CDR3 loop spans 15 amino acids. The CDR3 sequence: CASSEAGGPFDTQYF. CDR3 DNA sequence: TGTGCCAGCAGTGAAGCGGGAGGGCCTTTTGATACGCAGTATTTT.

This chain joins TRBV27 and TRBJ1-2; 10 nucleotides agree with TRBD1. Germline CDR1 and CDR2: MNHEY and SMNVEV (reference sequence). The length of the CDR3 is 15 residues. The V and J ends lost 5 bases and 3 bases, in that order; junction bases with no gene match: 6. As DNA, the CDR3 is TGTGCCAGCAGTACGACAGGGGGCGCTGACTATGGCTACACCTTC. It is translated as CASSTTGGADYGYTF.

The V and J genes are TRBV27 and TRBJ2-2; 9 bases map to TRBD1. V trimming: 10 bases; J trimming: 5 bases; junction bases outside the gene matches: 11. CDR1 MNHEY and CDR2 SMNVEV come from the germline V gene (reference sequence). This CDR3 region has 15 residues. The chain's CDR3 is CATRLKGQGTGELFF. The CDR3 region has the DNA TGTGCCACCCGTTTAAAGGGACAGGGTACCGGGGAGCTGTTTTTT.

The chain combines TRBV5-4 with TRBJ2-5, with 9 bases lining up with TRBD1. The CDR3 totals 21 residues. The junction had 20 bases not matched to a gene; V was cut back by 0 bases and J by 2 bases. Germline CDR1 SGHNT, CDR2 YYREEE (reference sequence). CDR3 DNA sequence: TGTGCCAGCAGCTTGGGCCCGGGACAGGGTAGTACGAGGGGGATTCAAGAGACCCAGTACTTC. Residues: CASSLGPGQGSTRGIQETQYF.

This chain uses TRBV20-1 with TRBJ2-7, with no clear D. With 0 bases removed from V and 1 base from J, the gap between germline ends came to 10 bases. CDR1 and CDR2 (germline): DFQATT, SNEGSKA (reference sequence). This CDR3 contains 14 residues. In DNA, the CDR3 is TGCAGTGCTAGAGAGGCACTAAAATCCTACGAGCAGTACTTC. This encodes CSAREALKSYEQYF.

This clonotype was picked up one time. The CDR3 protein is CASIPGGAVNTEAFF. As DNA, the CDR3 is TGCGCCAGCATCCCTGGGGGAGCCGTTAACACTGAAGCTTTCTTT. V gene TRBV5-1 combines with J gene TRBJ1-1, with TRBD1 as a possible D gene (5 bases). Germline CDR1 reads SGHRS; CDR2 reads YFSETQ. The CDR3 loop spans 15 amino acids. Trimming pared 6 bases from V and 2 bases from J, leaving 17 bases between.